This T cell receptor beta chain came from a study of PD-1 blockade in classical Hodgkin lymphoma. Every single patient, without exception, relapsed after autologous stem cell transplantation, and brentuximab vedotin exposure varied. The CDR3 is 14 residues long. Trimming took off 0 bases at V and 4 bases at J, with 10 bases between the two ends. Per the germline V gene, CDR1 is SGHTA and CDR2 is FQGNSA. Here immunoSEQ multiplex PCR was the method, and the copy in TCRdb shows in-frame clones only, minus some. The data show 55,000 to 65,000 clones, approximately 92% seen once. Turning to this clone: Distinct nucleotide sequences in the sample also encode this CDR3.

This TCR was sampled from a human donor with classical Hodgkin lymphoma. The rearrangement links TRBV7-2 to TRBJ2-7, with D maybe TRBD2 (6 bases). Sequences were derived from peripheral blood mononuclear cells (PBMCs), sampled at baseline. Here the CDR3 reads CASSLALEGYEQYF. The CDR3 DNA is TGTGCCAGCAGCTTAGCGCTGGAGGGTTACGAGCAGTACTTC.